This T cell receptor (beta chain) was captured by sequencing in a study of technical replicates of blood from a few donors. TCRdb's table, derived via immunoSEQ multiplex PCR, lists solely in-frame clones and lacks some. The data contain 72,000 or so clones, approximately 92% of them singletons. The CDR3 consists of 12 residues. Per the germline V gene, CDR1 is SEHNR and CDR2 is FQNEAQ (reference sequence). The V and J ends lost 1 base and 3 bases respectively, with 3 bases between them. V is TRBV7-9 and J is TRBJ1-2; D unclear. This clonotype was sampled from a human donor in good health. Sequencing was performed on T cells isolated from PBMCs. The CDR3 coding sequence is TGTGCCAGCAGCTTAGTCGACTATGGCTACACCTTC. Protein sequence: CASSLVDYGYTF.